This T cell receptor (beta chain) was obtained from a study of early T cells in non-severe SARS-CoV-2 infection. Whole-study context: Bulk RNA isolated from unsorted whole blood underwent sequencing; chains were not paired. Findings and limits, study-wide: VDJdb-based annotation leaned toward anti-spike CD8 responses and missed private and CD4 specificities.

The TCR library protocol was used to attach unique molecular identifiers. These identifiers were attached to individual cDNA molecules. MiXCR, applied by TCRdb to the 5' RACE reads, yields one record per CDR3 protein. The table records some 49,000 distinct CDR3 sequences, about 4.1% of them present only once. This clonotype was counted at least ten times. Its antigen is currently unknown. The trim removed 5 bases at V and 4 bases at J, leaving 8 bases unmatched. Germline CDR1 is PRHDT and CDR2 is FYEKMQ (reference sequence). The CDR3 loop spans 15 amino acids. This clonotype was obtained from an adult who was a healthcare worker with PCR-confirmed SARS-CoV-2 infection or an uninfected control (not recorded which). This chain connects TRBV13 to TRBJ2-1; 7 positions match TRBD1. Sequencing input: whole blood. The CDR3 loop reads CASSQGPGQYNEQFF. As DNA, the CDR3 is TGTGCCAGCAGCCAGGGACCGGGACAGTACAATGAGCAGTTCTTC.